A selection of T cell receptor beta chains follows, all from one sample in a study of blood T cell repertoires in COVID-19. Profiled with immunoSEQ multiplex PCR; TCRdb holds only in-frame clones, not every one. Among around 320,000 clones listed, over 90% were seen once. The sample was PBMCs or T cells enriched from blood (not recorded which). The origin of the receptors is a woman aged 25 to 39 who had been exposed to COVID-19. CDR3s include the opening cysteine and the closing phenylalanine or tryptophan. A D gene is named only where the DNA matches it firmly. Clone size appears in some rows only: once, few, many, or a class for an expanded clone.

d_gene	j_gene	v_gene	abundance	CDR3aa	CDR3nt
.	TRBJ1-6	TRBV7-6	.	CASSSRGQDDSPLHF	TGTGCCAGCAGCTCCAGAGGGCAGGACGATTCACCCCTCCACTTT
TRBD1	TRBJ1-5	TRBV6-5	.	CASSPDRNQPQHF	TGTGCCAGCAGCCCGGACAGGAATCAGCCCCAGCATTTT
.	TRBJ1-5	TRBV7-9	.	CASSLGVQATDQPQHF	TGTGCCAGCAGCTTAGGAGTTCAGGCCACCGATCAGCCCCAGCATTTT
.	TRBJ1-6	TRBV7-9	.	CASSLDSLDNSPLHF	TGTGCCAGCAGCTTGGACAGTTTAGATAATTCACCCCTCCACTTT
.	TRBJ1-1	TRBV12-3/TRBV12-4	once	CASSARGNTEAFF	TGTGCCAGCAGTGCCCGGGGGAACACTGAAGCTTTCTTT
.	TRBJ2-2	TRBV11-1	.	CASSFLNTGELFF	TGTGCCAGCAGCTTCTTGAACACCGGGGAGCTGTTTTTT
.	TRBJ2-2	TRBV7-9	.	CASSPTAFNTGELFF	TGTGCCAGCAGCCCGACAGCATTCAACACCGGGGAGCTGTTTTTT
TRBD1	TRBJ1-2	TRBV7-2	.	CASSSRPPGQGADGYTF	TGTGCCAGCAGCTCACGACCTCCGGGACAGGGGGCGGATGGCTACACCTTC
.	TRBJ2-3	TRBV5-4	.	CASSSKTASADTQYF	TGTGCCAGCAGCTCGAAGACAGCTTCCGCAGATACGCAGTATTTT
.	TRBJ2-2	TRBV7-8	.	CASSLERTGELFF	TGTGCCAGCAGCTTGGAGCGAACCGGGGAGCTGTTTTTT
TRBD1	TRBJ1-2	TRBV29-1	.	CSVHTYRGDYGYTF	TGCAGCGTCCACACCTACAGGGGTGACTATGGCTACACCTTC
.	TRBJ2-1	TRBV5-4	once	CASSLGGSGSSYNEQFF	TGTGCCAGCAGCTTGGGGGGAAGCGGAAGCTCCTACAATGAGCAGTTCTTC
.	TRBJ1-5	TRBV21-1	.	CASTITQGGNQPQHF	TGTGCCAGCACAATAACCCAGGGGGGCAATCAGCCCCAGCATTTT